This TCR beta chain was profiled in a study of early T cells in non-severe SARS-CoV-2 infection. In TCRdb, the 5' RACE reads were re-called with MiXCR into one record per CDR3 protein. Counted here are some 32,000 distinct CDR3 sequences, around 7% occurring once; the ten biggest clones make up 37%. This clonotype was found many times. Sequencing was performed on whole blood. The receptor was derived from an adult who was a healthcare worker with PCR-confirmed SARS-CoV-2 infection or an uninfected control (not recorded which).

The CDR3 loop reads CASSLSVYGGNSPLHF. In DNA, the CDR3 is TGTGCCAGCAGTTTATCTGTCTACGGAGGTAATTCACCCCTCCACTTT. The chain couples TRBV27 to TRBJ1-6; D gene ambiguous. Trimming left V 0 bases short and J 6 bases short, with 12 bases between. CDR3 length: 16 amino acids. CDR1 MNHEY and CDR2 SMNVEV come from the germline V gene (reference sequence).